This T cell receptor (beta chain) comes out of a study of OX40 agonist ivuxolimab in advanced cancers. Study details: From roughly 23 to 85 years was the age range, with a mean of 60 years, and approximately 84% were male. Of the participants, under 50% had some prior anti-PD-1, anti-PD-L1 or anti-CTLA-4 therapy, which was allowed.

Germline CDR1 reads MNHEY; CDR2 reads SVGAGI. V was pared by 2 bases and J by 4 bases, with 17 bases between. The CDR3 is 16 amino acids. A single count supports this clone. The protocol was immunoSEQ multiplex PCR, while the TCRdb copy is restricted to in-frame clones and leaves out a portion. Of 60,000 or so clones listed, around four fifths are singletons. The chain carries TRBV6-5 and TRBJ2-5; D possibly corresponds to TRBD1 (5 bases). This receptor was taken from an adult with an advanced solid tumor such as melanoma, head and neck, liver or kidney cancer. The sequencing used CD4+ or CD8+ T cells sorted from blood, collected in a trial of the OX40 agonist ivuxolimab. The DNA for the CDR3 is TGTGCCAGCAGTTACGAGTCAGGGAACTTTAGAGAGACCCAGTACTTC. This codes for CASSYESGNFRETQYF.